This note documents a single T cell receptor (beta chain) sequence. CD8 cells classed as naive were CD45RO-negative and positively selected for CCR7, excluding terminally differentiated effector memory CD45RA+ cells. Under the authors' procedure: ImmunoSEQ supplied junction-only sequences lacking quality scores, so filtering was different. The data were produced by immunoSEQ multiplex PCR, yet TCRdb's version contains in-frame clones alone and is incomplete. V and J calls plus clone size are reproduced from that table; the DNA served to infer D and trimming. The table records 2 million to 2.5 million clones, under 95% of them present only once. The data derive from a study of shared clonotypes between healthy human individuals. Looked up from germline, CDR1 is LNHNV and CDR2 is YYDKDF (reference sequence). The germline V and J ends were trimmed by 0 bases and 6 bases, with 17 bases remaining between them. The CDR3 has 17 residues.

This clonotype was obtained from a man aged 18 to 35 in good health. Some clones in this sample may be carry-over from other donors' samples. The source material was naive CD8+ T cells from PBMCs. This chain connects TRBV15 to TRBJ2-2; D might be TRBD2 (5 bases). The CDR3 DNA follows: TGTGCCACCAGCAGAGATCCCCGTCGACTAACTCCCGGGGAGCTGTTTTTT. Translated, it gives CATSRDPRRLTPGELFF.